This T cell receptor (beta chain) was captured by sequencing in a study of CD8 T cells in ankylosing spondylitis. Study-level results: For ankylosing spondylitis blood, a TCR beta motif of seven to nine highly homologous variants appeared characteristic. Within matched ankylosing spondylitis synovial fluid, disease-linked clones were reportedly significantly enriched.

In its sample, this clonotype was seen a few times. What it binds is unknown. One junction end does not reproduce the germline sequence, and a read error may be involved. Generation of TCR beta libraries employed quantitative 5'-RACE incorporating molecular barcodes. TCRdb re-analysed the 5' RACE reads in MiXCR, keeping a single row per CDR3 protein. The sample has some 800,000 distinct CDR3 sequences, around 11% seen once. CDR1 and CDR2 (germline): SGHDT, YYEEEE. The CDR3 runs 13 residues. V is TRBV5-6 and J is TRBJ2-7, with a possible D match to TRBD2 (5 bases). The clonotype originates from a male donor with ankylosing spondylitis. Input material: blood, either unsorted or a sorted T cell fraction (not recorded which). For the CDR3, the DNA is TGTGCCATCAGCCCCATCGACTACTACGAGCAGTACTTC. This sequence encodes CAISPIDYYEQYF.